These 20 T cell receptor beta chains came from one sample sequenced in a study of T cell responses to AZD1222 COVID-19 vaccine. The assay was immunoSEQ multiplex PCR, and TCRdb's table has in-frame clones only and misses some. The data show more than 110,000 clones, with 89% seen just once and around 4.7% held by the top ten. The source material was peripheral blood, sampled on day 0 of AZD1222 vaccination. Receptor source: an adult in good health.

The chain carries TRBV2 and TRBJ1-1, with 8 positions matching TRBD1. The CDR3 runs 13 residues. Germline V gene lookup returns CDR1 SNHLY and CDR2 FYNNEI. V shed 5 bases, J shed 4 bases, and the junction held 3 bases outside the gene matches. The CDR3 region is CASSTTGGTEAFF. DNA of the CDR3: TGTGCCAGCAGTACAACAGGGGGCACTGAAGCTTTCTTT.

J is TRBJ2-7 and V is TRBV2; D possibly corresponds to TRBD1 (6 bases). Germline-derived CDR1 and CDR2 are SNHLY and FYNNEI. V lost 10 bases to trimming and J lost 2 bases, with 27 bases between them. CDR3 length equals 17 residues. The CDR3 coding sequence is TGTGCCATACTGGCCCAGGTCGTCGACAGGACCACCTACGAGCAGTACTTC. Its protein is CAILAQVVDRTTYEQYF.

V usage is TRBV15 and J usage is TRBJ2-2, with 9 bases matching TRBD1. V was pared by 6 bases and J by 2 bases, with 4 bases of the junction left unmatched. Germline values: CDR1 LNHNV, CDR2 YYDKDF (reference sequence). The CDR3 contains 15 residues. In DNA, the CDR3 is TGTGCCACCAGTAACAGGGGGCGCAACACCGGGGAGCTGTTTTTT. The encoded protein is CATSNRGRNTGELFF.

This chain connects TRBV3-1 (or the pseudogene TRBV3-2) to TRBJ2-3; a possible D gene is TRBD2 (5 bases). The germline gives CDR1 LGHDT, CDR2 YNNKEL (reference sequence). Trimming took 0 bases from V and 5 from J, leaving 15 bases between them. The CDR3 is 16 amino acids. The CDR3 sequence is CASSQDRSGAEDTQYF. The CDR3 DNA reads TGTGCCAGCAGCCAAGATAGGAGCGGTGCTGAAGATACGCAGTATTTT.

The rearrangement joins TRBV21-1 to TRBJ2-3; TRBD2 is the table's D call, not checked against the DNA. TRBV21-1 is described as a pseudogene. The CDR3 runs 20 residues. CDR3 coding DNA: TGTGCCAGCAGCAAATCCACTAGCGGGTTACTCAGGGGGGTCACAGATACGCAGTATTTT. Its translation: CASSKSTSGLLRGVTDTQYF.

CDR3: CASSDRGFYEQYF. The DNA of the CDR3 is TGTGCCAGCAGTGATAGAGGTTTTTACGAGCAGTACTTC. The chain carries TRBV2 and TRBJ2-7; D is uncertain. CDR3 length equals 13 residues. CDR1 and CDR2 from the germline V gene are SNHLY and FYNNEI. V shed 3 bases and J shed 4 bases, with 10 bases lying between them.

The chain has TRBV7-9 and TRBJ2-7, with 9 bases identical to TRBD2. Germline V lookup: CDR1 SEHNR, CDR2 FQNEAQ (reference sequence). J gave up 2 bases and V 3 bases, and 5 bases lay outside the gene matches. The CDR3 extends over 15 amino acids. The CDR3 sequence: CASSLVAGGPYEQYF. CDR3 nucleotide sequence: TGTGCCAGCAGCTTGGTTGCGGGGGGGCCCTACGAGCAGTACTTC.

The chain links TRBV25-1 to TRBJ2-3; 8 positions match TRBD1. With V trimmed by 4 bases and J by 3 bases, 3 bases remained unmatched. CDR1 is MGHDK and CDR2 is SYGVNS in the germline V gene. The CDR3 length is 14 residues. CDR3 DNA sequence: TGTGCCAGCAGTGCGACAGGGGTAACAGATACGCAGTATTTT. Translated: CASSATGVTDTQYF.

The rearrangement uses TRBV6-4 and TRBJ1-4; unclear D gene. Trimming removed 3 bases at V and 7 bases at J, with 18 bases between. The CDR3 has 16 amino acids. From germline, CDR1 is MRHNA and CDR2 SNTAGT. CDR3 sequence reads: CASSETPGAVGEKLFF. In nucleotides, the CDR3 is TGTGCCAGCAGTGAAACCCCGGGAGCGGTTGGTGAAAAACTGTTTTTT.

CDR3 sequence: CASRNSGTGEAFF. The CDR3 nucleotides read TGTGCCAGCAGGAACTCCGGGACAGGGGAAGCTTTCTTT. The J gene is TRBJ1-1, the V gene TRBV6-5, with 9 bases matching TRBD1. The CDR3 is made up of 13 amino acids. V was pared by 6 bases and J by 8 bases, with 7 bases of the junction left unmatched. Germline V CDR1 and CDR2: MNHEY, SVGAGI.

This clone has a handful of counts. This chain uses TRBV19 with TRBJ2-7; 10 bases fit TRBD2. Germline V CDR1 and CDR2: LNHDA, SQIVND (reference sequence). The V and J ends lost 5 bases and 8 bases, in that order; junction bases with no gene match: 6. The CDR3 contains 13 residues. CDR3 DNA sequence: TGTGCCAGTAGTGAAACGGGACTAGCGCAGCAGTACTTC. Residues: CASSETGLAQQYF.

This clone was observed many times. In DNA form, the CDR3 reads TGTGCCAGCAGGGAGCGGGGACCCTACGAGCAGTACTTC. It yields the protein CASRERGPYEQYF. V and J are TRBV6-5 and TRBJ2-7, with TRBD2 matching over 7 bases. The CDR3 covers 13 residues. V lost 6 bases and J lost 2; bases outside the gene matches: 4. Germline CDR1 MNHEY, CDR2 SVGAGI.

This chain links TRBV11-3 with TRBJ2-1; D is perhaps TRBD1 or TRBD2 (5 bases each). Germline CDR1 reads SGHNT; CDR2 reads YENEEA. The CDR3 runs to 12 residues. V was clipped by 5 bases and J by 10 bases, with 12 bases between them. CDR3 protein: CASSPRRGEQFF. The CDR3 region has the DNA TGTGCCAGCAGCCCGCGTCGGGGCGAGCAGTTCTTC.

The DNA of the CDR3 is TGTGCCAGCAGCCAAGGGCAGAGGAACTATGGCTACACCTTC. Translating gives CASSQGQRNYGYTF. The V call is TRBV3-1 (or the pseudogene TRBV3-2), the J call TRBJ1-2; no reliable D call. The ends were cut back, 1 base at V and 2 bases at J, with 8 bases in the middle. CDR1 is LGHDT and CDR2 is YNNKEL in the germline V gene (reference sequence). The CDR3 is made up of 14 amino acids.

Only a few counts were recorded for this clone. This chain connects TRBV5-1 to TRBJ1-1; 8 bases align to TRBD1. Germline-derived CDR1 and CDR2 are SGHRS and YFSETQ. J gave up 1 base and V 7 bases, and 6 bases lay outside the gene matches. The CDR3 contains 14 residues. CDR3 sequence (DNA): TGCGCCAGCTTCGACAGGGGAAGGAACACTGAAGCTTTCTTT. It encodes CASFDRGRNTEAFF.

The chain has TRBV5-5 and TRBJ2-5; TRBD2 agrees at 9 bases. Germline CDR1 SGHKS, CDR2 YYEKEE (reference sequence). The junction had 8 bases not matched to a gene; V was cut back by 4 bases and J by 4 bases. The CDR3 runs to 15 residues. The chain's CDR3 is CASSRRGGGAETQYF. CDR3 bases: TGTGCCAGCAGCCGCCGGGGCGGGGGGGCAGAGACCCAGTACTTC.

The V call is TRBV18, the J call TRBJ2-7; 16 bases map to TRBD2. In germline, CDR1 is KGHSH, CDR2 LQKENI. The CDR3 consists of 15 residues. The ends lost 5 bases at V and 5 bases at J; junction bases unmatched: 3. Written as DNA, the CDR3 is TGTGCCAGCTCATCCGGGACTAGCGGGAGGGACGAGCAGTACTTC. It codes for CASSSGTSGRDEQYF.

The J gene is TRBJ2-5, the V gene TRBV5-1; D not certain. The CDR3 extends over 13 amino acids. Per germline, CDR1 SGHRS and CDR2 YFSETQ. Between the trimmed V and J ends, which lost 5 bases and 1 base, there was a span of 9 bases. CDR3 nucleotides: TGCGCCAGCAGTCCAGCCGTCCAAGAGACCCAGTACTTC. This encodes CASSPAVQETQYF.

This clone showed up just once. The rearrangement joins TRBV4-1 to TRBJ2-3; 8 positions match TRBD2. The ends lost 5 bases at V and 2 bases at J; junction bases unmatched: 12. Germline-derived CDR1 and CDR2 are MGHRA and YSYEKL. CDR3 size: 17 residues. Written as DNA, the CDR3 is TGCGCCAGCAGCTCCCGCCCGCGCGGGGGGCCCACAGATACGCAGTATTTT. Translated: CASSSRPRGGPTDTQYF.

The V call is TRBV4-1, the J call TRBJ1-5; D call uncertain. There are 18 residues in the CDR3. Between the trimmed V and J ends, which lost 5 bases and 2 bases, there was a span of 22 bases. Germline V CDR1 and CDR2: MGHRA, YSYEKL. The CDR3 DNA follows: TGCGCCAGCAGCGCCCGGCAAGCCCGAAATAGTGGCAATCAGCCCCAGCATTTT. This encodes CASSARQARNSGNQPQHF.